This T cell receptor (beta chain) appears in the sequencing data of a study of OX40 agonist ivuxolimab in advanced cancers. About the study: People in dose escalation had one of these cancers: hepatocellular carcinoma, melanoma, renal cell or head and neck cancer. Study findings and constraints: It was not determined which antigens were specifically recognized by the peripheral T cells that had undergone clonal expansion. At 0.1 to 3.0 mg/kg and by week 6, CD4+ and CD8+ T cells in the blood had expanded clonally.

Data came from immunoSEQ multiplex PCR; TCRdb stores just in-frame clones and leaves some out. This table has around 70,000 clones, around nine tenths appearing once. This clone was counted only a few times. No antigen is known for it. CDR1 and CDR2 from the germline V gene are SEHNR and FQNEAQ (reference sequence). The CDR3 length is 16 residues. J gave up 7 bases and V 5 bases, and 7 bases lay outside the gene matches. This receptor was obtained from an adult with an advanced solid tumor such as melanoma, head and neck, liver or kidney cancer. The sequenced sample was CD4+ or CD8+ T cells sorted from blood, obtained in a trial of the OX40 agonist ivuxolimab. The chain uses TRBV7-9 and TRBJ2-1; 14 bases match TRBD2. The CDR3 region is CASSALGLAGVNEQFF. The CDR3 DNA sequence: TGTGCCAGCAGCGCCTTGGGACTAGCGGGAGTTAATGAGCAGTTCTTC.